This TCR beta chain was identified in a study of CXCR4 blockade with PD-1 therapy in pancreatic cancer. The method was immunoSEQ multiplex PCR; TCRdb's version includes in-frame clones alone and lacks a portion of them. This sample carries 3,000 or so clones, approximately 50% of them seen once, and the ten largest clones take more than 15%. Points from the study as a whole: Convergent selection by common tumor antigens was suggested by nucleotide rearrangement counts.

There are a few counts of this clone. Its antigen is currently unknown. Germline assignment: CDR1 LNHDA and CDR2 SQIVND (reference sequence). This CDR3 region has 11 residues. Between the trimmed V and J ends, which lost 5 bases and 6 bases, there was a span of 8 bases. The rearrangement joins TRBV19 to TRBJ2-7, with TRBD2 as a possible D gene (5 bases). Sequenced input: tumor tissue. The sequence was obtained from a human donor with pancreatic ductal adenocarcinoma. This CDR3 is CASSLGLEQYF. The CDR3 DNA reads TGTGCCAGTAGTCTTGGACTCGAGCAGTACTTC.